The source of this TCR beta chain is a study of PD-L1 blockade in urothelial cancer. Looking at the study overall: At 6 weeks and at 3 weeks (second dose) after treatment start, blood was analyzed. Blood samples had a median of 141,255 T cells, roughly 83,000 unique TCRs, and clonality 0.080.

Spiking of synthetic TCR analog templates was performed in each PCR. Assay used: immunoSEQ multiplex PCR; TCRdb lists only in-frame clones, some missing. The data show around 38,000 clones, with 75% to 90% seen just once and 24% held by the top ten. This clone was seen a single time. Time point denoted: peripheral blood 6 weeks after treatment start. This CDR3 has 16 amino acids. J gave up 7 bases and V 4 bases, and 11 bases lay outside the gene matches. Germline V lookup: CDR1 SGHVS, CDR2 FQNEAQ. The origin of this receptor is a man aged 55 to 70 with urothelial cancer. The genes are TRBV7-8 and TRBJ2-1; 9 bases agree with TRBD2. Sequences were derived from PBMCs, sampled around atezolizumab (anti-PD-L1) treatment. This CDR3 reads CASSSRASGMGNEQFF. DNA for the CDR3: TGTGCCAGCAGCTCCCGCGCTAGCGGGATGGGAAATGAGCAGTTCTTC.